Presented here are 31 T cell receptor beta chains from one specimen sequenced in a study of cytomegalovirus exposure and HLA in healthy donors. Primers for the PCR totalled 60 Vbeta and 13 Jbeta. Sequencing was performed with immunoSEQ multiplex PCR; in TCRdb, only in-frame clones are kept and a portion is missing. The sample holds about 150,000 clones, around 74% seen once. Sequencing was carried out using PBMCs. These receptors all stem from a man aged 18-30 years in good health and CMV-seronegative.

This CDR3 reads CASSVDNEQFF. The CDR3 bases are TGTGCCAGCAGCGTCGACAATGAGCAGTTCTTC. The rearrangement uses TRBV9 and TRBJ2-1; D remains ambiguous. In germline, CDR1 is SGDLS, CDR2 YYNGEE. The CDR3 totals 11 residues. V shed 2 bases and J shed 5 bases, with 2 bases lying between them.

This clone was recorded a few times. The chain joins TRBV28 to TRBJ2-7; 10 nucleotides align to TRBD1. With 7 bases clipped from V and 2 bases from J, the junction kept 8 bases outside the gene matches. The CDR3 totals 15 residues. From germline, CDR1 is MDHEN and CDR2 SYDVKM. The CDR3 region has the DNA TGTGCCAGCACCAATACCGGGACAGGGGCCTACGAGCAGTACTTC. It translates to CASTNTGTGAYEQYF.

About this clone: The germline gene is not matched at one end of the junction; a read error may be the cause. This chain links TRBV28 with TRBJ2-7, with 11 bases matching TRBD2. This CDR3 spans 13 amino acids. Germline values: CDR1 MDHEN, CDR2 SYDVKM. CDR3 region: CASSDQRTSGRIF. CDR3 DNA: TGTGCCAGCAGCGATCAACGGACTAGCGGGCGAATCTTC.

The chain employs TRBV7-2 and TRBJ2-5; TRBD1 matches at 8 bases. Germline CDR1 SGHTA, CDR2 FQGNSA. V shed 5 bases and J 5 bases; nucleotides not matched to a gene: 13. The CDR3 is 16 residues long. The CDR3 DNA reads TGTGCCAGCAGCGATCCCGGGCAGGGGGCTTACGAGACCCAGTACTTC. Protein sequence: CASSDPGQGAYETQYF.

The rearrangement joins TRBV6-5 to TRBJ2-7; D unclear. Germline CDR1 and CDR2: MNHEY and SVGAGI. The CDR3 consists of 15 residues. Trimming cost V 8 bases and J 3 bases, with 20 bases left between them. This CDR3 is CASSSDAPGHYEQYF. CDR3 nucleotides: TGTGCCAGCTCTTCCGACGCTCCTGGGCACTACGAGCAGTACTTC.

The gene calls are TRBV5-4 and TRBJ2-6; no definite D call. This CDR3 is built from 13 residues. The germline V gene encodes CDR1 SGHNT and CDR2 YYREEE (reference sequence). V shed 4 bases and J shed 4 bases, with 6 bases lying between them. As DNA, the CDR3 is TGTGCCAGCAGCGAGACAGGGGCCAACGTCCTGACTTTC. It is translated as CASSETGANVLTF.

As DNA, the CDR3 is TGTGCCAGCAGCCCTAGCGGGAGGAACACCGGGGAGCTGTTTTTT. Translated: CASSPSGRNTGELFF. The chain is built from TRBV14 and TRBJ2-2; 10 positions agree with TRBD2. Germline V gene sequence: CDR1 SGHDN, CDR2 FVKESK. CDR3 length: 15 residues. Trimming removed 4 bases from V and 1 base from J; junction bases left unmatched: 0.

This sequence joins TRBV4-1 and TRBJ2-7, with D possibly matching TRBD1 (9 bases). Germline V lookup: CDR1 MGHRA, CDR2 YSYEKL. The CDR3 contains 15 residues. The V end was cut by 5 bases, the J end by 4 bases, with 18 bases between. The chain's CDR3 is CASSFSGTGRYEQYF. The CDR3 DNA is TGCGCCAGCAGCTTTAGCGGGACAGGGCGGTACGAGCAGTACTTC.

The chain links TRBV18 to TRBJ2-5; 7 bases line up with TRBD1. The J call could be wrong; TRBJ2-7 is a better fit for the DNA end. The CDR3 has 14 residues. Germline V lookup: CDR1 KGHSH, CDR2 LQKENI. The CDR3 DNA is TGTGCCAGCTCTCGTAGGGGGCCCGAGGACGAGCAGTACTTC. Its protein product is CASSRRGPEDEQYF.

This CDR3 reads CAISEPRGTGETQYF. Here the CDR3 DNA reads TGTGCCATCAGTGAGCCCCGGGGGACAGGGGAGACCCAGTACTTC. The chain uses TRBV10-3 and TRBJ2-5; the match to TRBD1 covers 9 bases. The CDR3 is 15 residues long. Germline lookup yields CDR1 ENHRY and CDR2 SYGVKD. V lost 2 bases, J lost 5 bases, and 6 bases stayed unmatched.

The chain has TRBV7-2 and TRBJ2-4; no definite D call. The germline V gene encodes CDR1 SGHTA and CDR2 FQGNSA. This CDR3 has 16 amino acids. Deletions cut 5 bases from V and 1 base from J, with 15 bases between. The CDR3 spells CASSARPGWAKNIQYF. CDR3 nucleotide sequence: TGTGCCAGCAGCGCTCGCCCCGGGTGGGCCAAAAACATTCAGTACTTC.

This clone occurred once. The chain carries TRBV5-1 and TRBJ2-7, with a tentative D call TRBD2 (6 bases). The CDR3 contains 18 residues. CDR1 and CDR2 (germline): SGHRS, YFSETQ. V dropped 4 bases and J dropped 0 bases, with 23 bases sitting between them. The CDR3 is CASSGPGLPITGSYEQYF. DNA for the CDR3: TGCGCCAGCAGCGGGCCGGGACTTCCCATCACCGGCTCCTACGAGCAGTACTTC.

V is TRBV28 and J is TRBJ1-1, with a tentative D call TRBD1 (6 bases). CDR3 length: 15 residues. CDR1 is MDHEN, CDR2 SYDVKM, per germline. The V end lost 4 bases, the J end lost 5 bases, and 17 bases lay between the germline ends. CDR3 DNA sequence: TGTGCCAGCAGTTCGGACAGTGTGTCGGGGACTGAAGCTTTCTTT. Its protein is CASSSDSVSGTEAFF.

Comments on this clone: One junction end does not reproduce the germline sequence, and a read error may be involved. The chain combines TRBV5-4 with TRBJ2-5; the D is unclear. Germline V gene sequence: CDR1 SGHNT, CDR2 YYREEE (reference sequence). This CDR3 has 14 amino acids. The CDR3 sequence: CASSLGNAEETQYF. CDR3 nucleotide sequence: TGTGCCAGCAGTTTGGGGAACGCGGAAGAGACCCAGTACTTC.

This rearrangement joins TRBV11-2 to TRBJ2-1, with TRBD1 identical over 9 bases. J gave up 4 bases and V 1 base, and 11 bases lay outside the gene matches. The CDR3 spans 18 residues. Germline CDR1 is SGHAT and CDR2 is FQNNGV. The CDR3 protein is CASSLVGYSGQGYNEQFF. The DNA for the CDR3 is TGTGCCAGCAGCTTAGTCGGGTACTCTGGACAGGGGTACAATGAGCAGTTCTTC. Filled out from reference TRBV11-2 and TRBJ2-1, the complete variable domain reads EAGVAQSPRYKIIEKRQSVAFWCNPISGHATLYWYQQILGQGPKLLIQFQNNGVVDDSQLPKDRFSAERLKGVDSTLKIQPAKLEDSAVYLCASSLVGYSGQGYNEQFFGPGTRLTVL.

This clone was seen a handful of times. The chain is built from TRBV6-4 and TRBJ2-1; tentative D call: TRBD2 (6 bases). V was clipped by 2 bases and J by 8 bases, with 19 bases between them. From germline, CDR1 is MRHNA and CDR2 SNTAGT. The CDR3 extends over 16 amino acids. For the CDR3, the DNA is TGTGCCAGCAGTGACCTCCCGGGAGCGCGGAGCTATGAGCAGTTCTTC. It encodes CASSDLPGARSYEQFF.

The chain employs TRBV29-1 and TRBJ2-7; 9 bases are a match to TRBD2. Losses at the gene ends were 6 bases for V and 6 bases for J; bases not matched to a gene: 18. CDR1 SQVTM and CDR2 ANQGSEA come from the germline V gene. The CDR3 loop spans 16 amino acids. The CDR3: CSVPGASGTGVSEQYF. The CDR3 DNA reads TGCAGCGTGCCCGGGGCTAGCGGGACGGGGGTTTCCGAGCAGTACTTC.

The chain links TRBV19 to TRBJ1-2; the D gene is possibly TRBD1 (5 bases). The CDR3 covers 14 residues. V lost 3 bases to trimming and J lost 2 bases, with 10 bases between them. Germline V gene lookup returns CDR1 LNHDA and CDR2 SQIVND (reference sequence). Here the CDR3 DNA reads TGTGCCAGTAGTATTCAGGGCAGCAACTATGGCTACACCTTC. This gives the protein CASSIQGSNYGYTF.

V and J are TRBV4-3 and TRBJ2-6; no definite D call. CDR1 and CDR2 (germline): LGHNA, YSLEER. This CDR3 is built from 16 residues. The V end was cut by 1 base, the J end by 2 bases, with 9 bases between. CDR3 in DNA: TGCGCCAGCAGCCAAGGCTCCAGCGCTGGGGCCAACGTCCTGACTTTC. The encoded protein is CASSQGSSAGANVLTF.

The gene calls are TRBV5-5 and TRBJ1-5, with D possibly matching TRBD1 (6 bases). V was cut by 1 base and J by 4 bases, with 9 bases left in between. This CDR3 has 14 residues. Germline CDR1 is SGHKS and CDR2 is YYEKEE (reference sequence). The CDR3 spells CASSLWQGNQPQHF. The CDR3 bases are TGTGCCAGCAGCTTGTGGCAGGGGAATCAGCCCCAGCATTTT. Full variable domain (outside the CDR3, taken from reference TRBV5-5 and TRBJ1-5): DAGVTQSPTHLIKTRGQQVTLRCSPISGHKSVSWYQQVLGQGPQFIFQYYEKEERGRGNFPDRFSARQFPNYSSELNVNALLLGDSALYLCASSLWQGNQPQHFGDGTRLSIL.

Only one count was recorded for this clone. The chain has TRBV4-1 and TRBJ2-5; no firm D call. The CDR3 totals 15 residues. Looked up from germline, CDR1 is MGHRA and CDR2 is YSYEKL. V lost 1 base, J lost 4 bases, and 13 bases lay in between. CDR3 sequence: CASSQVHQSGETQYF. The CDR3 DNA reads TGCGCCAGCAGCCAAGTACACCAGTCGGGAGAGACCCAGTACTTC.

This clone has just a few counts. This sequence joins TRBV4-1 and TRBJ2-5, with no clear D. CDR3 length: 15 amino acids. V dropped 0 bases and J dropped 3 bases, with 11 bases sitting between them. From germline, CDR1 is MGHRA and CDR2 YSYEKL. The CDR3 sequence is CASSQEGDPEETQYF. In nucleotides, the CDR3 is TGCGCCAGCAGCCAAGAGGGCGATCCAGAAGAGACCCAGTACTTC.

The gene calls are TRBV7-2 and TRBJ2-7; perhaps TRBD2 as D (5 bases). The ends were cut back, 1 base at V and 5 bases at J, with 21 bases in the middle. The germline V gene has CDR1 SGHTA and CDR2 FQGNSA. This CDR3 is built from 17 residues. CDR3 sequence reads: CASSLGLFRARSHEQYF. The CDR3 coding sequence is TGTGCCAGCAGCTTAGGACTATTCCGGGCGCGGTCCCACGAGCAGTACTTC. Variable domain in full (rest from reference TRBV7-2 and TRBJ2-7): GAGVSQSPSNKVTEKGKDVELRCDPISGHTALYWYRQSLGQGLEFLIYFQGNSAPDKSGLPSDRFSAERTGGSVSTLTIQRTQQEDSAVYLCASSLGLFRARSHEQYFGPGTRLTVT.

The chain couples TRBV5-6 to TRBJ2-1, with D possibly TRBD1 on 6 matching bases. The V gene's germline CDR1 is SGHDT and CDR2 YYEEEE. The CDR3 is 16 amino acids. The germline V and J ends were trimmed by 2 bases and 5 bases, with 17 bases remaining between them. CDR3 residues: CASSFRGPAIHNEQFF. For the CDR3, the DNA is TGTGCCAGCAGCTTCAGGGGCCCTGCGATCCACAATGAGCAGTTCTTC.

This sequence joins TRBV28 and TRBJ1-2; TRBD1 agrees at 9 bases. This CDR3 comprises 15 residues. V shed 4 bases and J 4 bases; nucleotides not matched to a gene: 7. Germline-derived CDR1 and CDR2 are MDHEN and SYDVKM. The CDR3 DNA reads as TGTGCCAGCAGTTCACCGACAGGGGGGGCCTATGGCTACACCTTC. Protein product: CASSSPTGGAYGYTF.

V usage is TRBV10-3 and J usage is TRBJ1-5; the D is unclear. Trimming stripped 11 bases from V and 5 bases from J, with 19 bases between. CDR3 length: 14 amino acids. Per germline, CDR1 ENHRY and CDR2 SYGVKD. CDR3 sequence reads: CASHSGGIDQPQHF. CDR3 DNA sequence: TGTGCCTCCCATAGCGGTGGGATCGATCAGCCCCAGCATTTT.

This chain uses TRBV2 with TRBJ1-1, with 7 bases lining up with TRBD1. The CDR3 extends over 14 amino acids. V lost 5 bases, J lost 1 base, and 4 bases stayed unmatched. Germline values: CDR1 SNHLY, CDR2 FYNNEI. CDR3 bases: TGTGCCAGCAGTAAAAGGACAGGGAACACTGAAGCTTTCTTT. Protein sequence: CASSKRTGNTEAFF.

The rearrangement joins TRBV5-1 to TRBJ2-1; 10 nucleotides agree with TRBD2. Germline V gene data show CDR1 as SGHRS and CDR2 as YFSETQ. CDR3 length equals 15 residues. Losses at the gene ends were 5 bases for V and 5 bases for J; bases not matched to a gene: 7. The CDR3, as DNA: TGCGCCAGCAGACCCGGGACTAGCGTCCACAATGAGCAGTTCTTC. Translated, it gives CASRPGTSVHNEQFF.

CDR3 DNA: TGTGCCAGCAGCGTACTAGCGGGAGCGGAGGAGCAGTACTTC. Translated, it gives CASSVLAGAEEQYF. J is TRBJ2-7 and V is TRBV11-2, with 11 bases identical to TRBD2. This CDR3 has 14 amino acids. The trim removed 5 bases at V and 7 bases at J, leaving 7 bases unmatched. Germline assignment: CDR1 SGHAT and CDR2 FQNNGV.

The J gene is TRBJ2-3, the V gene TRBV4-3, with D possibly being TRBD1 (6 bases). Germline CDR1 LGHNA, CDR2 YSLEER. CDR3 length equals 14 residues. The V and J ends lost 1 base and 3 bases respectively, with 8 bases between them. CDR3 bases: TGCGCCAGCAGCCAAGGAGACAGGACAGATACGCAGTATTTT. Translation gives CASSQGDRTDTQYF.

The V and J genes are TRBV2 and TRBJ1-1; D uncertain. This CDR3 is built from 13 residues. V lost 7 bases and J lost 2, with 11 bases in between. Germline V gene sequence: CDR1 SNHLY, CDR2 FYNNEI. The CDR3 DNA follows: TGTGCCAGCAACCGCGAGCCTAACACTGAAGCTTTCTTT. Encoded protein: CASNREPNTEAFF.